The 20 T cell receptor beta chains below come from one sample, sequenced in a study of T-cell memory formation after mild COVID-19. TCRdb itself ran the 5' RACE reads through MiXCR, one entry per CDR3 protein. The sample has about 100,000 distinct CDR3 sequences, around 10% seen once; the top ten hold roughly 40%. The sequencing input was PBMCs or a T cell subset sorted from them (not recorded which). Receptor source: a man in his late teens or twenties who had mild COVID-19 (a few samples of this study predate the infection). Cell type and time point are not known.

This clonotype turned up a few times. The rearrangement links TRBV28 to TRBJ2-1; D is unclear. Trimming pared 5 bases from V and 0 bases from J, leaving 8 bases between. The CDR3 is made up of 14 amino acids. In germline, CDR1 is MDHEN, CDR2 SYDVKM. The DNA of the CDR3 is TGTGCCAGCAGTGAGTTAGGCTCCTACAATGAGCAGTTCTTC. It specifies CASSELGSYNEQFF.

CDR3 DNA: TGTGCCACCAGTGATGGACAGGGCACAGATACGCAGTATTTT. Amino acid sequence: CATSDGQGTDTQYF. The chain employs TRBV24-1 and TRBJ2-3; the match to TRBD1 covers 7 bases. The germline V gene has CDR1 KGHDR and CDR2 SFDVKD. J lost 1 base, V lost 3 bases, and 0 bases had no gene match. This CDR3 contains 14 residues.

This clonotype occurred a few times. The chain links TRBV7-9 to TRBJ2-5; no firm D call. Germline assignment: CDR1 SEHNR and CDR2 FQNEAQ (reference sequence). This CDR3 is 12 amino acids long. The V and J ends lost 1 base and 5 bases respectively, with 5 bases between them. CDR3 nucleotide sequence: TGTGCCAGCAGCTTAGGGGATGAGACCCAGTACTTC. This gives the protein CASSLGDETQYF. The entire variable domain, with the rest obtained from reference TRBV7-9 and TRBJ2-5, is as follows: DTGVSQNPRHKITKRGQNVTFRCDPISEHNRLYWYRQTLGQGPEFLTYFQNEAQLEKSRLLSDRFSAERPKGSFSTLEIQRTEQGDSAMYLCASSLGDETQYFGPGTRLLVL.

The DNA of the CDR3 is TGTGCCAGCAGTGAAGCCTCCGGCTACTATGGCTACACCTTC. Translation gives CASSEASGYYGYTF. The rearrangement joins TRBV6-1 to TRBJ1-2; D is unclear. V was shortened by 0 bases and J by 3 bases, with 8 bases between the two germline ends. Germline values: CDR1 MNHNS, CDR2 SASEGT. The CDR3 consists of 14 residues.

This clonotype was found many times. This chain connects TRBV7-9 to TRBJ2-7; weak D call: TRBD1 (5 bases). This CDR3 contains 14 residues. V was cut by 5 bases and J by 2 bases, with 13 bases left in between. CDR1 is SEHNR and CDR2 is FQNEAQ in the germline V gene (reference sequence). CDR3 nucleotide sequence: TGTGCCAGCAGCCCCGCGACAGCCACCTACGAGCAGTACGTC. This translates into CASSPATATYEQYV.

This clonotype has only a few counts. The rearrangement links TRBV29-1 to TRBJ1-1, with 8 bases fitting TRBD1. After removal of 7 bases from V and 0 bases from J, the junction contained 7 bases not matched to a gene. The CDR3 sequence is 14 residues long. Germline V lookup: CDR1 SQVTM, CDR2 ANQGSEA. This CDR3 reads CSAHRGEVNTEAFF. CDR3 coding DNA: TGCAGCGCCCACAGGGGGGAAGTGAACACTGAAGCTTTCTTT.

CDR3 DNA sequence: TGTGCCTGTAGCCCCTTTAGGGGTACCAGCTACAATGAGCAGTTCTTC. Encoded protein: CACSPFRGTSYNEQFF. The chain links TRBV30 to TRBJ2-1, with D possibly being TRBD1 (5 bases). Germline V gene sequence: CDR1 GTSNPN, CDR2 SVGIG (reference sequence). V was cut by 6 bases and J by 3 bases, with 21 bases left in between. The CDR3 length is 16 residues.

The CDR3 protein is CASRRYSGGQNDEQYF. In nucleotides, the CDR3 is TGTGCCAGCAGACGCTATAGCGGGGGCCAGAACGACGAGCAGTACTTC. The chain has TRBV11-2 and TRBJ2-7; 9 positions agree with TRBD2. This CDR3 contains 16 residues. V lost 6 bases, J lost 5 bases, and 14 bases stayed unmatched. Germline-derived CDR1 and CDR2 are SGHAT and FQNNGV. The full variable domain, with the rest looked up from reference TRBV11-2 and TRBJ2-7, is EAGVAQSPRYKIIEKRQSVAFWCNPISGHATLYWYQQILGQGPKLLIQFQNNGVVDDSQLPKDRFSAERLKGVDSTLKIQPAKLEDSAVYLCASRRYSGGQNDEQYFGPGTRLTVT.

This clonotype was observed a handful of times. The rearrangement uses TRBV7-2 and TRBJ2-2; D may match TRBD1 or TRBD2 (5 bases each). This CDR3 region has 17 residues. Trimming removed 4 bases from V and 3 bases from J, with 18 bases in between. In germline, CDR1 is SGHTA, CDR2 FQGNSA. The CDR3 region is CASSCFSRDQDTGELFF. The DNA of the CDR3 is TGTGCCAGCAGCTGTTTCAGCCGGGACCAAGACACCGGGGAGCTGTTTTTT.

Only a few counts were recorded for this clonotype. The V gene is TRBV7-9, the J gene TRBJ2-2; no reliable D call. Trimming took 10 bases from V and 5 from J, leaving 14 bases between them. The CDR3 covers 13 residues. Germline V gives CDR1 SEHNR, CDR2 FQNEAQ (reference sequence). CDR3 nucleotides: TGTGCCACCCACGAAGGCGGTACCGGGGAGCTGTTTTTT. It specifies CATHEGGTGELFF.

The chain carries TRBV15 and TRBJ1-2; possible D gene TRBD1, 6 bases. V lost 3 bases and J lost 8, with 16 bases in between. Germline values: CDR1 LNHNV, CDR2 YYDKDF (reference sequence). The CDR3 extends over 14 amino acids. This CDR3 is CATSSPGVMRGYTF. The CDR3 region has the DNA TGTGCCACCAGCAGCCCAGGGGTTATGAGGGGCTACACCTTC.

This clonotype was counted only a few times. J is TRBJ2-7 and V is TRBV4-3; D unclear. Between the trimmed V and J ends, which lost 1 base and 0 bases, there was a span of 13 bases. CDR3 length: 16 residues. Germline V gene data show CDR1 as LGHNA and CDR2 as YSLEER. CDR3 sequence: CASSQVVSPSSYEQYF. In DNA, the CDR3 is TGCGCCAGCAGCCAAGTAGTATCCCCGAGCTCCTACGAGCAGTACTTC.

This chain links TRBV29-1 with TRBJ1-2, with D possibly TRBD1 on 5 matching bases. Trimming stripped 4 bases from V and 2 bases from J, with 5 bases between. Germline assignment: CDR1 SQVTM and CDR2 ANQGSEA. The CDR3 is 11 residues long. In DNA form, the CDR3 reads TGCAGCGTTGGACAGAACTATGGCTACACCTTC. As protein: CSVGQNYGYTF. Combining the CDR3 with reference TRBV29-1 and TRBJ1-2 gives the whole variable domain SAVISQKPSRDICQRGTSLTIQCQVDSQVTMMFWYRQQPGQSLTLIATANQGSEATYESGFVIDKFPISRPNLTFSTLTVSNMSPEDSSIYLCSVGQNYGYTFGSGTRLTVV.

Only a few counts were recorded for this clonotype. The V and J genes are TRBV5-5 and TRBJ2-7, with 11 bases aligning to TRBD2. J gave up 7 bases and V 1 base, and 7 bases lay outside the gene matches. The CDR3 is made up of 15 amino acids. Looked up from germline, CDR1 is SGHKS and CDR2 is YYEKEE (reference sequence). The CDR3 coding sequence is TGTGCCAGCAGCTTGACTAGCGGGGGACATTTGGAGCAGTACGTC. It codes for CASSLTSGGHLEQYV.

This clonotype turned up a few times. The CDR3 protein is CASSPAPWTEAFF. CDR3 in DNA: TGTGCCAGCAGCCCAGCCCCATGGACTGAAGCTTTCTTT. The chain combines TRBV13 with TRBJ1-1; D unresolved. V was shortened by 5 bases and J by 5 bases, with 12 bases between the two germline ends. This CDR3 region has 13 residues. CDR1 PRHDT and CDR2 FYEKMQ come from the germline V gene (reference sequence).

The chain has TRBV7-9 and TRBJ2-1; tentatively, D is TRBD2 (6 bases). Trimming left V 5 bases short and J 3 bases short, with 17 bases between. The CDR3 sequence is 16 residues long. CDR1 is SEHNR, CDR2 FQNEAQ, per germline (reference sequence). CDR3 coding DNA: TGTGCCAGCAGCATCCTCGCGGGGCCAGACTACAATGAGCAGTTCTTC. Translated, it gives CASSILAGPDYNEQFF.

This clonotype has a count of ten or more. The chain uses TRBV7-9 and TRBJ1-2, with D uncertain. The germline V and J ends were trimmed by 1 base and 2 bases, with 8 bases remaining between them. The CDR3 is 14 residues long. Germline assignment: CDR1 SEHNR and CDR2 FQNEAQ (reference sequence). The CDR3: CASSLGTENYGYTF. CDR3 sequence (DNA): TGTGCCAGCAGCTTAGGTACAGAGAACTATGGCTACACCTTC.

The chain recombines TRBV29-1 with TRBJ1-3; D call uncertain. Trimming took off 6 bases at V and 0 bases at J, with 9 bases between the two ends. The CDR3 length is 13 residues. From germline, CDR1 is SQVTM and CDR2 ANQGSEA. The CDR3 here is CSVEEGSGNTIYF. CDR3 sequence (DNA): TGCAGCGTCGAGGAAGGCTCTGGAAACACCATATATTTT.

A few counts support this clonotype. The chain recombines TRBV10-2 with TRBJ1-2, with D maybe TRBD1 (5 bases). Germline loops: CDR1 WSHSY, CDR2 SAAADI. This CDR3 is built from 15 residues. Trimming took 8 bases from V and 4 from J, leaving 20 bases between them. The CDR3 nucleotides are TGCGCCAGCTATGGACGTGTGGGGGAGAGCTATGGCTACACCTTC. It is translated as CASYGRVGESYGYTF.

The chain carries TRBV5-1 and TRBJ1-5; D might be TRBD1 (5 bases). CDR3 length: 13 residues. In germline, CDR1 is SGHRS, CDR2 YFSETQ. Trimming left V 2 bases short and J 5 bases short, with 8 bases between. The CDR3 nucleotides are TGCGCCAGCAGCTTTGGAGGGGATCAGCCCCAGCATTTT. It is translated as CASSFGGDQPQHF.